This is a list of T cell receptor beta chains from one sample in a study of patients and donors after allogeneic stem cell transplantation. A single record per CDR3 protein comes from TCRdb applying MiXCR to the RT-PCR reads. The sample holds 800,000 to 1,000,000 distinct CDR3 sequences; roughly 17% are singletons and the top ten take roughly 6.4%. The sample taken for sequencing was blood, either unsorted or a sorted T cell fraction (not recorded which). Receptors originate from a human donor who was either an allogeneic HSCT recipient or a stem cell or donor lymphocyte infusion donor (not recorded which). It is not recorded whose cells these are; they may come from a transplant donor. CDR3s include the opening cysteine and the closing phenylalanine or tryptophan. Each record gives: J gene, V gene, CDR3 protein.

J: TRBJ1-5
V: TRBV12-3/TRBV12-4
CDR3: CASSLVASFNQPQHF

J: TRBJ2-7
V: TRBV20-1
CDR3: CSAPRDSGFSLYEQYF

J: TRBJ1-2
V: TRBV19
CDR3: CASSEGGFVYGYTF

J: TRBJ1-4
V: TRBV12-3/TRBV12-4
CDR3: CASSLSRGTGMRTTNEKLFF

J: TRBJ1-3
V: TRBV2
CDR3: CASNEGGPGNTIYF

J: TRBJ2-7
V: TRBV7-9
CDR3: CASTFSLGGPSYEQYF

J: TRBJ2-4
V: TRBV29-1
CDR3: CSVGDRQNIQYF

J: TRBJ2-4
V: TRBV7-9
CDR3: CASSPVGGSAKNIQYF

J: TRBJ1-2
V: TRBV12-3/TRBV12-4
CDR3: CASTHRGYTF

J: TRBJ1-1
V: TRBV20-1
CDR3: CSARQGQGRGTEAFF

J: TRBJ1-1
V: TRBV5-1
CDR3: CASSLGLQQGNTEAFF

J: TRBJ2-1
V: TRBV12-5
CDR3: CASQTSGSYNEQFF

J: TRBJ1-1
V: TRBV29-1
CDR3: CSASGRDEAFF

J: TRBJ2-1
V: TRBV12-3/TRBV12-4
CDR3: CASSLRGDYNEQFF

J: TRBJ2-7
V: TRBV29-1
CDR3: CSVALAPSSYEQYF

J: TRBJ2-1
V: TRBV12-3/TRBV12-4
CDR3: CASTVRGGPLNEQFF

J: TRBJ1-1
V: TRBV11-3
CDR3: CASRGAAAAFF

J: TRBJ1-2
V: TRBV20-1
CDR3: CSRSTADGYTF

J: TRBJ2-7
V: TRBV7-2
CDR3: CASSLSDGLSYEQYF

J: TRBJ1-2
V: TRBV30
CDR3: CAWSSLRGANYGYTF

J: TRBJ1-4
V: TRBV6-5
CDR3: CASSYAIGKKLFF

J: TRBJ2-2
V: TRBV10-3
CDR3: CAISESAGVTTGELFF

J: TRBJ1-2
V: TRBV11-3
CDR3: CASSSGPGTPGGYTF

J: TRBJ2-1
V: TRBV20-1
CDR3: CSAREGVQPYNEQFF

J: TRBJ2-7
V: TRBV5-1
CDR3: CASSSTRLDYEQYF

J: TRBJ2-1
V: TRBV11-2
CDR3: CASSLPRGRSNYEQFF

J: TRBJ2-5
V: TRBV10-3
CDR3: CAISSLGLYRGETQYF

J: TRBJ2-5
V: TRBV7-2
CDR3: CASSLGAQRTQYF